This TCR beta chain came from a study of T cell responses to AZD1222 COVID-19 vaccine. The assay was immunoSEQ multiplex PCR, and TCRdb's table has in-frame clones only and misses some. The profile shows about 92,000 clones, 90% of them singletons. Study-level findings and limits: The donors showed a predominance of white British ancestry and of females, with possible underestimation of clonal diversity. Repertoires were sampled only after the peak T cell response. Spike-specific TCR breadth and depth were elevated following two AZD1222 doses.

This clone was recorded once. Antigen: not known. Germline trimming cut 6 bases from V and 5 bases from J; bases unmatched to any gene: 18. Germline loops: CDR1 SGHKS, CDR2 YYEKEE (reference sequence). There are 17 residues in the CDR3. The material was peripheral blood, obtained on day 0 of AZD1222 vaccination. The chain joins TRBV5-5 to TRBJ1-2; 8 bases are shared with TRBD1. This clonotype was sampled from an adult in good health. The CDR3 sequence: CASTDDKLGRGLYGYTF. CDR3 coding DNA: TGTGCCAGCACCGATGACAAGCTGGGCAGGGGGCTTTATGGCTACACCTTC.